The sequence of this TCR beta chain was determined in a study of shared clonotypes between healthy human individuals. Findings of the study overall: Estimated richness was generally greater in naive than memory subsets.

This clone was recorded once. Antigen specificity is unknown. Assay: immunoSEQ multiplex PCR; the TCRdb copy retains only in-frame clones and omits some. The sample yields under 2,000,000 clones, 85% to 95% seen once. CD8 cells classed as naive were CD45RO-negative and positively selected for CCR7, excluding terminally differentiated effector memory CD45RA+ cells. The germline gives CDR1 WNHNN, CDR2 SYGVQD (reference sequence). Trimming took 3 bases from V and 5 from J, leaving 7 bases between them. The CDR3 is 12 amino acids. This chain connects TRBV10-1 to TRBJ1-2; no reliable D call. Sequencing was performed on naive CD8+ T cells sorted from blood. This receptor was obtained from a man younger than 35 in good health. The CDR3 DNA follows: TGCGCCAGCAGTGATGGAGTATATGGCTACACCTTC. Translation gives CASSDGVYGYTF.